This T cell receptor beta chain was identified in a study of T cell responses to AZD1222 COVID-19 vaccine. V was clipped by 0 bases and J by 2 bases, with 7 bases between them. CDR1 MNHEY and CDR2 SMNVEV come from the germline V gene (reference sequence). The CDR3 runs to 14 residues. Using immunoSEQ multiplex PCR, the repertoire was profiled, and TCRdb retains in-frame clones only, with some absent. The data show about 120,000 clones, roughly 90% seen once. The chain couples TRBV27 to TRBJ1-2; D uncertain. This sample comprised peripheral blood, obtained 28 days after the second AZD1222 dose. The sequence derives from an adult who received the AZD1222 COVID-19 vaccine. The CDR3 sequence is CASSLSRVNYGYTF. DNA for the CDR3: TGTGCCAGCAGTTTATCTCGAGTAAACTATGGCTACACCTTC.